These 21 T cell receptor beta chains originate from one sample sequenced in a study of blood T cell repertoires in COVID-19. The assay was immunoSEQ multiplex PCR, and TCRdb's table has in-frame clones only and misses some. The sample has roughly 200,000 clones; around 89% are singletons. The specimen was peripheral blood. The receptors stem from a man aged 70 or older with acute or convalescent COVID-19.

This chain links TRBV7-9 with TRBJ2-3; 9 positions match TRBD2. V was pared by 5 bases and J by 5 bases, with 2 bases of the junction left unmatched. Germline loops: CDR1 SEHNR, CDR2 FQNEAQ (reference sequence). CDR3 length: 13 amino acids. This CDR3 reads CASSPLAGDTQYF. The DNA of the CDR3 is TGTGCCAGCAGCCCACTAGCGGGAGATACGCAGTATTTT.

This clone was found a few times. The CDR3 sequence: CASRRFTGTGALHYGYTF. The CDR3 DNA is TGTGCCAGCAGACGATTCACCGGGACAGGGGCCCTTCACTATGGCTACACCTTC. This chain joins TRBV6-6 and TRBJ1-2; TRBD1 matches at 10 bases. The CDR3 runs to 18 residues. Trimming took 6 bases from V and 3 from J; bases not matched to a gene: 16. Germline V gives CDR1 MNHNY, CDR2 SVGAGI (reference sequence).

This chain uses TRBV3-1 (or the pseudogene TRBV3-2) with TRBJ2-1, with D possibly matching TRBD1 (6 bases). Germline V lookup: CDR1 LGHDT, CDR2 YNNKEL (reference sequence). The CDR3 sequence is 16 residues long. Between the trimmed V and J ends, which lost 1 base and 4 bases, there was a span of 14 bases. CDR3 protein: CASSQVRGPSYNEQFF. The CDR3 nucleotides are TGTGCCAGCAGCCAAGTCAGGGGTCCTTCTTACAATGAGCAGTTCTTC.

The V gene is TRBV6-1, the J gene TRBJ2-7, with 9 bases fitting TRBD1. Germline V lookup: CDR1 MNHNS, CDR2 SASEGT. Trimming took 0 bases from V and 2 from J; bases not matched to a gene: 5. The CDR3 extends over 16 amino acids. The chain's CDR3 is CASSEAWDRVTYEQYF. CDR3 nucleotide sequence: TGTGCCAGCAGTGAAGCCTGGGACAGGGTAACCTACGAGCAGTACTTC.

J is TRBJ1-5 and V is TRBV15; maybe TRBD1 (6 bases). V lost 5 bases and J 1 base, leaving 9 bases between the germline ends. Per the germline V gene, CDR1 is LNHNV and CDR2 is YYDKDF (reference sequence). The CDR3 has 14 residues. CDR3 loop: CATSGTLSNQPQHF. The CDR3 nucleotides read TGTGCCACCAGCGGGACACTAAGCAATCAGCCCCAGCATTTT. Using reference TRBV15 and TRBJ1-5 for the parts outside the CDR3, the full variable domain is DAMVIQNPRYQVTQFGKPVTLSCSQTLNHNVMYWYQQKSSQAPKLLFHYYDKDFNNEADTPDNFQSRRPNTSFCFLDIRSPGLGDTAMYLCATSGTLSNQPQHFGDGTRLSIL.

The rearrangement links TRBV7-7 to TRBJ2-1; maybe TRBD1 (5 bases). CDR1 is SSHAT and CDR2 is FNYEAQ in the germline V gene (reference sequence). The CDR3 sequence is 13 residues long. V lost 6 bases and J lost 5, with 11 bases in between. DNA for the CDR3: TGTGCCAGCAGTTCTGACAGTCACAATGAGCAGTTCTTC. It is translated as CASSSDSHNEQFF.

The chain carries TRBV15 and TRBJ2-1, with 15 bases lining up with TRBD2. Germline loops: CDR1 LNHNV, CDR2 YYDKDF (reference sequence). The V segment lost 3 bases and the J segment 8 bases; nucleotides outside the gene matches: 5. The length of the CDR3 is 16 residues. As DNA, the CDR3 is TGTGCCACCAGCAGCGGGACTAGCGGGAGGTCGGATGAGCAGTTCTTC. This encodes CATSSGTSGRSDEQFF.

The CDR3 DNA follows: TGTGCCAGCAGCTTAGGGGCCCCAGCTAACTATGGCTACACCTTC. It yields the protein CASSLGAPANYGYTF. This chain connects TRBV11-2 to TRBJ1-2, with D hard to call. The V end was cut by 1 base, the J end by 0 bases, with 9 bases between. Germline V lookup: CDR1 SGHAT, CDR2 FQNNGV. This CDR3 spans 15 amino acids.

This rearrangement joins TRBV6-2 or TRBV6-3 to TRBJ1-2; a possible D gene is TRBD1 (5 bases). Trimming stripped 2 bases from V and 8 bases from J, with 6 bases between. The CDR3 extends over 11 amino acids. Germline assignment: CDR1 MNHEY and CDR2 SVGEGT. DNA for the CDR3: TGTGCCAGCAGTTACAGGGGCGGCTACACCTTC. It yields the protein CASSYRGGYTF.

The CDR3 bases are TGTGCCATCAGCACCGGACAGGGCCGGGGCTACACCTTC. This translates into CAISTGQGRGYTF. The rearrangement uses TRBV10-3 and TRBJ1-2; TRBD1 matches 8 bases. The length of the CDR3 is 13 residues. From germline, CDR1 is ENHRY and CDR2 SYGVKD. The trim removed 6 bases at V and 8 bases at J, leaving 8 bases unmatched.

The chain's CDR3 is CASTLAGGPLKQYF. The CDR3 bases are TGCGCCAGCACCCTAGCGGGAGGGCCATTGAAGCAGTACTTC. The gene calls are TRBV5-1 and TRBJ2-7; the match to TRBD2 covers 12 bases. Germline V CDR1 and CDR2: SGHRS, YFSETQ. After removal of 6 bases from V and 8 bases from J, the junction contained 9 bases not matched to a gene. This CDR3 contains 14 residues.

This chain links TRBV10-3 with TRBJ2-2; 9 bases fit TRBD2. The CDR3 extends over 17 amino acids. The germline V gene has CDR1 ENHRY and CDR2 SYGVKD. V trimming: 0 bases; J trimming: 3 bases; junction bases outside the gene matches: 5. This chain's CDR3 is CAISESPAGGHTGELFF. DNA of the CDR3: TGTGCCATCAGTGAGTCTCCAGCGGGAGGACACACCGGGGAGCTGTTTTTT.

The chain links TRBV23-1 to TRBJ2-7; no firm D call. TRBV23-1 is placed among ORFs of uncertain function. The V gene lost 4 bases and the J gene lost 9 bases, with 7 bases spanning the gap. This CDR3 is 10 amino acids long. The CDR3 sequence: CASSPTRQYF. The CDR3 nucleotides read TGCGCCAGCAGTCCGACAAGGCAGTACTTC.

V and J are TRBV6-6 and TRBJ1-1; no firm D call. Trimming pared 4 bases from V and 5 bases from J, leaving 11 bases between. The CDR3 contains 13 residues. Germline V lookup: CDR1 MNHNY, CDR2 SVGAGI (reference sequence). The CDR3 sequence: CASSLPATTEAFF. The CDR3 DNA reads as TGTGCCAGCAGTTTACCGGCGACAACTGAAGCTTTCTTT.

This rearrangement joins TRBV2 to TRBJ1-3; D gene unclear. V was trimmed by 7 bases and J by 3 bases, leaving 16 bases between them. CDR3 size: 15 residues. Germline CDR1 reads SNHLY; CDR2 reads FYNNEI. CDR3: CASMEFEPGGNTIYF. The CDR3 coding sequence is TGTGCCAGCATGGAATTCGAGCCGGGTGGAAACACCATATATTTT.

CDR3 nucleotide sequence: TGTGCCAGCAGTCGTTACAGGGGGAACTATGGCTACACCTTC. Its translation: CASSRYRGNYGYTF. V is TRBV2 and J is TRBJ1-2; TRBD1 matches at 8 bases. Trimming cost V 5 bases and J 2 bases; bases outside gene matches: 4. CDR1 and CDR2 from the germline V gene are SNHLY and FYNNEI. There are 14 residues in the CDR3.

This clone was detected only once. The chain employs TRBV27 and TRBJ1-4; 11 nucleotides line up with TRBD1. Per germline, CDR1 MNHEY and CDR2 SMNVEV (reference sequence). Unmatched junction bases numbered 11, after V lost 3 bases and J lost 11 bases. The length of the CDR3 is 16 residues. CDR3 protein: CASSFDSGQGAPKLFF. The CDR3 DNA is TGTGCCAGCAGTTTCGACTCCGGACAGGGGGCGCCTAAACTGTTTTTT. Looking up the rest from reference TRBV27 and TRBJ1-4 gives the full variable domain: EAQVTQNPRYLITVTGKKLTVTCSQNMNHEYMSWYRQDPGLGLRQIYYSMNVEVTDKGDVPEGYKVSRKEKRNFPLILESPSPNQTSLYFCASSFDSGQGAPKLFFGSGTQLSVL.

The rearrangement joins TRBV5-6 to TRBJ2-1, with 7 bases identical to TRBD2. The CDR3 length is 12 residues. CDR1 SGHDT and CDR2 YYEEEE come from the germline V gene. V lost 0 bases to trimming and J lost 13 bases; unmatched junction nucleotides: 4. The CDR3 DNA reads as TGTGCCAGCAGCTTGGTGGGACTATCCCAGTTCTTC. As protein: CASSLVGLSQFF.

About this clone: Germline is not matched at one junction end, which may reflect a read error. The J gene is TRBJ2-7, the V gene TRBV7-2; TRBD2 matches 7 bases. CDR3 length: 14 amino acids. In germline, CDR1 is SGHTA, CDR2 FQGNSA. CDR3 sequence: CASSLGGSSHEQYF. The CDR3 bases are TGTGCCAGCAGCCTCGGGGGGAGCTCCCACGAGCAGTACTTC.

The chain carries TRBV11-2 and TRBJ1-1; weak D call: TRBD1 (6 bases). This CDR3 contains 14 residues. The ends were cut back, 4 bases at V and 4 bases at J, with 13 bases in the middle. Germline V gene lookup returns CDR1 SGHAT and CDR2 FQNNGV. The CDR3 loop is CASSSGQGITEAFF. CDR3 coding DNA: TGTGCCAGCAGCTCGGGGCAGGGGATCACTGAAGCTTTCTTT.

This sequence joins TRBV5-1 and TRBJ2-1; TRBD2 aligns across 8 bases. Per the germline V gene, CDR1 is SGHRS and CDR2 is YFSETQ. The CDR3 runs 14 residues. The ends lost 1 base at V and 9 bases at J; junction bases unmatched: 6. The CDR3 region is CASSLTSGEGEQFF. In nucleotides, the CDR3 is TGCGCCAGCAGCTTGACTAGCGGAGAGGGTGAGCAGTTCTTC.